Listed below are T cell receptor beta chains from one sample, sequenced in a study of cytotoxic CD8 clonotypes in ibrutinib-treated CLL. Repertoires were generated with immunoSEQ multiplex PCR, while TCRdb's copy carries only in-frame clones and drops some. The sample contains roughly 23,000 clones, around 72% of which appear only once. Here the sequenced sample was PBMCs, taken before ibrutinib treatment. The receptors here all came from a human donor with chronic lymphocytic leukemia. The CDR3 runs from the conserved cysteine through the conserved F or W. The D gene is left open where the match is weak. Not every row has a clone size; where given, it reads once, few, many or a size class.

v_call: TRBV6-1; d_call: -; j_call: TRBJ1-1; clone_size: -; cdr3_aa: CASRELGPTEAFF; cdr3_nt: TGTGCCAGCAGAGAGTTGGGGCCGACTGAAGCTTTCTTT
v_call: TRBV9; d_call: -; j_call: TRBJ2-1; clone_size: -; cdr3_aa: CASSAGDDRVAAFF; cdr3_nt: TGTGCCAGCAGCGCTGGGGACGATCGTGTTGCGGCGTTCTTC
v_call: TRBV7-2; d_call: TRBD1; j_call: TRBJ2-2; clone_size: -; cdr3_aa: CASSQIQGAAGELFF; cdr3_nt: TGTGCCAGCAGCCAAATACAGGGGGCAGCCGGGGAGCTGTTTTTT
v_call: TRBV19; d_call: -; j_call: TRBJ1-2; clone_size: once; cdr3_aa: CASSWTGQFYTF; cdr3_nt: TGTGCCAGTAGCTGGACCGGACAGTTCTACACCTTC
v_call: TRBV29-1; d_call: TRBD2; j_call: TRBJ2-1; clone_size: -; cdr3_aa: CSVKPGLADEQFF; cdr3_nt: TGCAGCGTTAAGCCGGGACTAGCGGATGAGCAGTTCTTC
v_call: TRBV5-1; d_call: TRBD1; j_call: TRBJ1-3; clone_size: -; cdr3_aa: CASRPTGASGNTIYF; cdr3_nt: TGCGCCAGCAGGCCAACAGGGGCCTCTGGAAACACCATATATTTT
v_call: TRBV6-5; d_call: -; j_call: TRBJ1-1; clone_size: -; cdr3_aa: CASSYRGWNTEAFF; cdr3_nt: TGTGCCAGCAGTTACAGGGGATGGAACACTGAAGCTTTCTTT
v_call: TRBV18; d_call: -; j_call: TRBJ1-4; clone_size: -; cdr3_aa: CASSPPGPEKLFF; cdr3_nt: TGTGCCAGCTCACCACCGGGACCCGAAAAACTGTTTTTT
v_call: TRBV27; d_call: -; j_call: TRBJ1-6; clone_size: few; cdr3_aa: CASSSSGTLGSPLHF; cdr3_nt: TGTGCCAGCAGTTCCTCCGGGACTTTGGGTTCACCCCTCCACTTT
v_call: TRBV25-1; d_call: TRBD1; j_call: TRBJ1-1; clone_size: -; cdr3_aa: CASNRQGGTEAFF; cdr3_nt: TGTGCCAGCAATAGACAGGGGGGTACTGAAGCTTTCTTT